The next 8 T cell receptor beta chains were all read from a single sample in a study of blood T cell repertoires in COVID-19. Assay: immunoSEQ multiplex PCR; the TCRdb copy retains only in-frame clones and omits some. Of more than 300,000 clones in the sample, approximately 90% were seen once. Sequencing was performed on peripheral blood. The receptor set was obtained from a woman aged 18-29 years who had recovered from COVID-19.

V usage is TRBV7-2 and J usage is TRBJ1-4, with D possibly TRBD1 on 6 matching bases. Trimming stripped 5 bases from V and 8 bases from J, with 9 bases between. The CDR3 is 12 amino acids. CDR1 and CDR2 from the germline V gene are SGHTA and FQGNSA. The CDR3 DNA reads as TGTGCCAGCAGCAAGGGGGGGGAAAAACTGTTTTTT. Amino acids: CASSKGGEKLFF.

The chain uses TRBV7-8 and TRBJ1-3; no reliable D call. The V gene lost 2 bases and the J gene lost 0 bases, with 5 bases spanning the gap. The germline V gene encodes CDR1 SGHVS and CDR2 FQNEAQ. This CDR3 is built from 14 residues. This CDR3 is CASSLPNSGNTIYF. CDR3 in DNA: TGTGCCAGCAGCTTACCAAACTCTGGAAACACCATATATTTT.

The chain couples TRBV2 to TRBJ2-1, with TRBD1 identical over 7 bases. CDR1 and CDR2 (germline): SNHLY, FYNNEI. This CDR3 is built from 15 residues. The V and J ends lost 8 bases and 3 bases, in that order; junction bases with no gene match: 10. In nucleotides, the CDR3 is TGTGCCAGCTCCTTTTCAGGGGGAAACTACAATGAGCAGTTCTTC. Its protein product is CASSFSGGNYNEQFF.

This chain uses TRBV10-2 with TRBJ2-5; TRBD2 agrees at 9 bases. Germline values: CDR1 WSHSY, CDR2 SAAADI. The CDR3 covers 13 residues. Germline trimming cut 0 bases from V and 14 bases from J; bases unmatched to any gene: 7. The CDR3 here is CASSESFGLAPYF. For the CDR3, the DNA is TGCGCCAGCAGTGAGTCTTTCGGACTAGCGCCCTACTTC.

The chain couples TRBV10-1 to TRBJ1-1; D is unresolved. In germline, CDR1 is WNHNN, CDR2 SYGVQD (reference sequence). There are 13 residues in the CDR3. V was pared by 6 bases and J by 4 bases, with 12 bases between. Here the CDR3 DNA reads TGCGCCAGCAGGGAGGGAGTGGGCACTGAAGCTTTCTTT. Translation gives CASREGVGTEAFF.

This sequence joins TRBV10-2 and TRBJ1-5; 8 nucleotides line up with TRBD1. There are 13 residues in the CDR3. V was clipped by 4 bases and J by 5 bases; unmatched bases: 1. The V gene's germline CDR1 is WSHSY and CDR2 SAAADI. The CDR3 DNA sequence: TGCGCCAGCAGTGCACAGGGGGATCAGCCCCAGCATTTT. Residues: CASSAQGDQPQHF.

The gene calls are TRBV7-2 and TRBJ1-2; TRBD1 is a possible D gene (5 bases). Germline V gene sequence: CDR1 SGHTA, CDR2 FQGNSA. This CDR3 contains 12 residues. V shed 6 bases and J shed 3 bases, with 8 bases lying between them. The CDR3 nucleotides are TGTGCCAGCAGAGGCAGGGACTATGGCTACACCTTC. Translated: CASRGRDYGYTF.

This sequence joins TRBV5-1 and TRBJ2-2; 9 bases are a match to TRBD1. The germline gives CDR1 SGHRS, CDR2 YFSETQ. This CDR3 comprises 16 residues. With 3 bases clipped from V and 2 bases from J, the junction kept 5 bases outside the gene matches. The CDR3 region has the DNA TGCGCCAGCAGCTCACAGGGGGCGCGAAACACCGGGGAGCTGTTTTTT. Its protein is CASSSQGARNTGELFF.